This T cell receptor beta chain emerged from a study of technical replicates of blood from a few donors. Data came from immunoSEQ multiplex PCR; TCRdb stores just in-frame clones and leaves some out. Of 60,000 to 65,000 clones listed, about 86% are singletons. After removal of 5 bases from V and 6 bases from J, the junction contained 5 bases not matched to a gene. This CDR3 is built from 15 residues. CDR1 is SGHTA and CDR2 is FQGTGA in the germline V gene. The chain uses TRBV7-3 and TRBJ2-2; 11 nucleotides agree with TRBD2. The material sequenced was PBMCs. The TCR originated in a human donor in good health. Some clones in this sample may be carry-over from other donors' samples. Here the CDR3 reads CASSPTSGISGELFF. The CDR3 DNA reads TGTGCCAGCAGCCCGACTAGCGGGATCTCCGGGGAGCTGTTTTTT.